The rows below give T cell receptor beta chains drawn from one sample of a study of T cell responses to AZD1222 COVID-19 vaccine. Clones were read by immunoSEQ multiplex PCR, and TCRdb kept only the in-frame ones, dropping some. The sample carries roughly 150,000 clones, about 83% recorded once. Sequencing used peripheral blood, obtained 28 days after the second AZD1222 dose. The receptors here all came from an adult who received the AZD1222 COVID-19 vaccine. CDR3s include the opening cysteine and the closing phenylalanine or tryptophan. The D gene is left open where the match is weak. Only some rows state a clone size, as once, few, many or a class for expanded clones.

NA	NA	TRBV12-3/TRBV12-4	TRBJ2-7	CASSFTYEQYF	TGTGCCAGCAGTTTTACCTACGAGCAGTACTTC
few	TRBD1	TRBV10-1	TRBJ1-5	CASSTGANQPQHF	TGCGCCAGCTCGACAGGGGCGAATCAGCCCCAGCATTTT
NA	NA	TRBV19	TRBJ1-5	CASSIPGGRNQPQHF	TGTGCCAGTAGTATCCCCGGGGGCCGCAATCAGCCCCAGCATTTT
NA	TRBD1	TRBV29-1	TRBJ2-7	CSARTGLTYEQYF	TGCAGCGCCAGGACAGGGCTTACCTACGAGCAGTACTTC
NA	TRBD1	TRBV19	TRBJ1-1	CASSTRTGLNTEAFF	TGTGCCAGTAGTACCCGGACAGGCCTGAACACTGAAGCTTTCTTT
NA	NA	TRBV3-1/TRBV3-2	TRBJ1-1	CASSLDLGQGAFF	TGTGCCAGCAGCCTCGACTTGGGGCAGGGAGCTTTCTTT
NA	NA	TRBV7-2	TRBJ2-6	CASSLVWGAGANVLTF	TGTGCCAGCAGCTTAGTTTGGGGAGCCGGGGCCAACGTCCTGACTTTC
few	NA	TRBV5-5	TRBJ1-1	CASSLVTGQNTEAFF	TGTGCCAGCAGCTTGGTAACAGGTCAGAACACTGAAGCTTTCTTT
NA	TRBD1	TRBV27	TRBJ1-1	CASSSSPLSRGKAMNTEAFF	TGTGCCAGCAGTTCGAGCCCCCTATCCAGGGGGAAGGCGATGAACACTGAAGCTTTCTTT
NA	NA	TRBV11-2	TRBJ2-7	CASSFGAAYEQYF	TGTGCCAGCAGCTTCGGGGCCGCCTACGAGCAGTACTTC
NA	NA	TRBV18	TRBJ1-4	CASSYRPGTFVGAEKLFF	TGTGCCAGCTCATATCGTCCCGGGACATTTGTGGGAGCTGAAAAACTGTTTTTT
NA	TRBD1	TRBV7-2	TRBJ1-1	CASSEEVGQASEAFF	TGTGCCAGCAGCGAAGAGGTGGGACAGGCCTCTGAAGCTTTCTTT
NA	TRBD1	TRBV2	TRBJ1-2	CASSGQGSDYGYTF	TGTGCCAGCAGTGGACAGGGCAGCGACTATGGCTACACCTTC
NA	NA	TRBV10-1	TRBJ1-2	CASSEGVNYGYTF	TGCGCCAGCAGTGAGGGGGTTAACTATGGCTACACCTTC
few	NA	TRBV15	TRBJ1-3	CATSSPRRSQAGNTIYF	TGTGCCACCAGCAGCCCACGAAGGAGCCAAGCTGGAAACACCATATATTTT
few	TRBD2	TRBV4-2	TRBJ2-3	CASSLGLAGADTQYF	TGTGCCAGCAGCCTGGGACTAGCGGGGGCAGATACGCAGTATTTT
NA	NA	TRBV20-1	TRBJ1-2	CSARTGYGYTF	TGCAGTGCCAGGACGGGCTATGGCTACACCTTC
NA	NA	TRBV6-5	TRBJ1-4	CAGGPDLGKLFF	TGTGCCGGCGGGCCCGACCTAGGGAAACTGTTTTTT
NA	NA	TRBV10-1	TRBJ1-2	CASSESAAYGYTF	TGCGCCAGCAGTGAGAGCGCCGCCTATGGCTACACCTTC
NA	NA	TRBV4-1	TRBJ1-5	CASSQGRSKGQPQHF	TGCGCCAGCAGCCAAGGGCGAAGTAAGGGACAGCCCCAGCATTTT
NA	NA	TRBV3-1/TRBV3-2	TRBJ1-2	CASSQGWGNHGYTF	TGTGCCAGCAGCCAAGGGTGGGGAAACCATGGCTACACCTTC
NA	NA	TRBV6-1	TRBJ1-6	CASSEAGWGSGSYNSPLHF	TGTGCCAGCAGTGAAGCTGGGTGGGGATCGGGCTCCTATAATTCACCCCTCCACTTT
NA	NA	TRBV27	TRBJ2-1	CASSTDSAEQFF	TGTGCCAGCAGCACGGACAGCGCTGAGCAGTTCTTC
NA	NA	TRBV12-5	TRBJ2-3	CASGPRAGQSTDTQYF	TGTGCTAGTGGCCCTAGGGCAGGGCAAAGCACAGATACGCAGTATTTT
NA	TRBD1	TRBV6-6	TRBJ1-2	CASSLMTHTTGLANYGYTF	TGTGCCAGCAGTCTAATGACTCACACGACAGGGCTAGCTAACTATGGCTACACCTTC
once	NA	TRBV6-4	TRBJ1-2	CASSEGGPGYGYTF	TGTGCCAGCAGTGAGGGGGGGCCAGGCTATGGCTACACCTTC
NA	TRBD1	TRBV19	TRBJ2-3	CASSNPGQAYTDTQYF	TGTGCCAGTAGTAACCCGGGACAGGCTTACACAGATACGCAGTATTTT
few	NA	TRBV19	TRBJ1-1	CASSTYSVGATEAFF	TGTGCCAGTAGTACTTACTCCGTGGGGGCCACTGAAGCTTTCTTT
once	TRBD2	TRBV5-1	TRBJ2-5	CASSTTGLAGIGETQYF	TGCGCCAGCAGCACAACTGGACTAGCGGGGATCGGAGAGACCCAGTACTTC